Sequencing of this TCR beta chain was carried out in a study of T cells in Graves' hyperthyroidism and ophthalmopathy (dated by TCRdb to 2018 to 2020). Regarding the research as a whole: Peripheral blood was sampled at the time of initial diagnosis, prior to any treatment. To identify TCR V-J signatures that set the groups apart, the researchers used a discovery cohort of 95 to 100 patients, made up of around 40 with Graves' ophthalmopathy and some 60 with stable Graves' hyperthyroidism. Prospective prediction of ophthalmopathy was tested in an independent validation cohort of 18 to 20 hyperthyroidism patients and approximately 17 patients who later progressed to ophthalmopathy. The roughly 94 discovery patients were randomly divided into training and test sets at a 7:3 ratio. In addition, the study compared T-cell repertoires in thyroid tissue and in blood from roughly six Graves' hyperthyroidism patients. Once sampling was done, hyperthyroidism patients were given methimazole at a starting dose of 30 mg daily, whereas ophthalmopathy patients were given high-dose intravenous methylprednisolone. The paper reports TCR Vbeta CDR3 sequencing of roughly 140 peripheral blood samples: fewer than 50 ophthalmopathy, fewer than 85 hyperthyroidism and 17 progressor patients.

Ophthalmopathy patients had moderately to severely active disease, Clinical Activity Score of at least 3, NOSPECS grade of at least 4, and duration under 3 months. The study excluded patients with uncontrolled infections, other autoimmune diseases, pregnancy or lactation. Clinical symptoms, serum thyroxine and TRAb, thyroid ultrasound, and orbital computed tomography formed the basis for the diagnoses. Ficoll-Paque density gradient centrifugation was used to isolate PBMCs from approximately 11 ml of fresh peripheral blood. Total RNA was extracted using Trizol reagent, and RNA quality was assessed on an Agilent 2100 Bioanalyzer. Amplification of TCR beta CDR3 regions was carried out from RNA transcripts. A first-round RT-PCR of the TCR CDR3 used the HTBI primer set with the Qiagen OneStep RT-PCR kit. Libraries were constructed in a second round of multiplex PCR, after which size selection and purification were carried out. Sequencing of the libraries was done on an Illumina HiSeq2000 using paired-end 100 bp reads. In the source study's methods: SOAPnuke was used to process the raw data, with reads discarded if the reads contained adapters or uncalled bases, had a mean Phred below 15, or lacked an exact constant-primer or identifier match. High-quality paired reads were merged with COPE v1.2.5, and unique nucleotide sequences were defined as clonotypes. MiTCR v1.1 was used to align clonotypes to the IMGT TRBV, TRBD and TRBJ reference segments. The analysis was restricted to V-J combinations with a frequency above 0.0001, which together covered 99.2% of the repertoires. A TCS score was defined as the ratio of F50 (clonal expansion) to E x V (chaos), with BLOSUM62-based TCRdist applied between CDR3 peptides within each V-J. Welch's t-statistics and random forest reduced several hundred V-J features to 13, which were used in a naive Bayes classifier (R e1071). TCRdb ran its own pipeline on the public reads, namely fastp trimming at Q25 and MiXCR clone calling, and kept in-frame beta chains. Rows matching on CDR3 protein sequence are summarized as one entry with the most common DNA and genes. TCRdb, not the authors, supplied the V and J calls. Present in this sample are around 600,000 distinct CDR3 sequences, about 14% of which were seen just once. In total, the top ten clones hold roughly an eighth of the sample.

Including the terminal cysteine and phenylalanine, the CDR3 comprises 19 residues. Just the 57-base CDR3 DNA is kept, in frame starting at base 1. Between the V and J ends, shortened by 3 bases and 3 bases respectively, the junction contains 25 bases. The germline V gene specifies SGHDT as CDR1 and YYEEEE as CDR2. What the research found in general, with its limitations: In validation, progression to ophthalmopathy was predicted by the model with 55% to 71% sensitivity and approximately 78% specificity, a median of 6.5 months before onset. Sample size was not statistically predetermined, and investigators were not blinded to group allocation. A model built on a 13 V-J signature distinguished ophthalmopathy from stable hyperthyroidism, reaching about 89% sensitivity and around 81% specificity in cross-validation and 80%/75% in testing. Most expanded thyroid clonotypes (frequency above 0.001) were also detected in blood, suggesting blood repertoires may reflect thyroid immune responses.

This clonotype was seen repeatedly, ten times or more. Its binding antigen is unknown. Base quality data are lacking; no much larger clone is found one base away. The sequence was obtained from a woman aged 45-60 years with Graves' ophthalmopathy. The V and J segments used are TRBV5-6 and TRBJ2-1; the D region is possibly TRBD1 or TRBD2, each matching across 7 bases. Material: blood. In nucleotide form, the sequence is TGTGCCAGCAGCTCCTTCGGACAGGAAGGCGGGAGCAGCTACAATGAGCAGTTCTTC. Its amino acids are CASSSFGQEGGSSYNEQFF.